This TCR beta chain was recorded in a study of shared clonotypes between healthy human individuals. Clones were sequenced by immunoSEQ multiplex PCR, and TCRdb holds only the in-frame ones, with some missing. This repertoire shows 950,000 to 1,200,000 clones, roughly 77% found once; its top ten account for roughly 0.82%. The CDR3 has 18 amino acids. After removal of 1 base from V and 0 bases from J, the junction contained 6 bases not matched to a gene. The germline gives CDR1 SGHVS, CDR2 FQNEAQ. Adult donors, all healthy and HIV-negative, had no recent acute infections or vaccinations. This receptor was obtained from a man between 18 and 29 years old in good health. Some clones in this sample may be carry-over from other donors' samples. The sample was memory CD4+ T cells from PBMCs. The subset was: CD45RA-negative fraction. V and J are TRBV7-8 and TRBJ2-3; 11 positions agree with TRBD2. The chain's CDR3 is CASSLVAGGRVSTDTQYF. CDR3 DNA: TGTGCCAGCAGCTTAGTAGCGGGAGGGCGAGTAAGCACAGATACGCAGTATTTT.